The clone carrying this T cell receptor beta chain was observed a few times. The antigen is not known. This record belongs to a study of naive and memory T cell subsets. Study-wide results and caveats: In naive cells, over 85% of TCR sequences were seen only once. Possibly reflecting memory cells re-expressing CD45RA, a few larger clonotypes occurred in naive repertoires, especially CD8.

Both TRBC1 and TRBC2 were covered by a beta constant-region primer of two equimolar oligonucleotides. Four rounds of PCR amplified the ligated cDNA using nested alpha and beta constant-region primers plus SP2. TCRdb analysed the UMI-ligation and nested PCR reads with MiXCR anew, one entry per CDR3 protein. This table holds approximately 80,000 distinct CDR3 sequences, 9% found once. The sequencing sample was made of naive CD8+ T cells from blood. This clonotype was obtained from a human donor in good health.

The CDR3 bases are TGCAGCGTTGAAGTGGGGACAGGCTCCTACGAGCAGTACTTC. This codes for CSVEVGTGSYEQYF. The V call is TRBV29-1, the J call TRBJ2-7; 8 positions match TRBD1. CDR3 length: 14 residues. CDR1 is SQVTM and CDR2 is ANQGSEA in the germline V gene. V gave up 1 base and J gave up 0 bases; unmatched junction bases: 2.